This entry is about one T cell receptor (beta chain). Assay used: immunoSEQ multiplex PCR; TCRdb lists only in-frame clones, some missing. This table holds approximately 90,000 clones, 84% found once. The data stem from a study of PD-L1 blockade in urothelial cancer. Study-level information: Samples of blood were analyzed 3 weeks (second dose) and 6 weeks after treatment start. Median blood clonality was approximately 0.08, with 86,000 or so unique TCRs.

This CDR3 has 16 residues. With V trimmed by 6 bases and J by 2 bases, 9 bases remained unmatched. CDR1 and CDR2 (germline): SGHRS, YFSETQ. The time point here: pretreatment peripheral blood. The source is a man in his 60s with urothelial cancer. The chain combines TRBV5-1 with TRBJ2-1; 9 bases fit TRBD2. The sequences come from PBMCs, collected around atezolizumab (anti-PD-L1) treatment. The CDR3 spells CASNRAAGGTYNEQFF. The CDR3 DNA is TGCGCCAGCAACCGTGCAGCGGGAGGTACCTACAATGAGCAGTTCTTC.